A single sample is the source of the 16 T cell receptor beta chains below, sequenced in a study of T cell responses to AZD1222 COVID-19 vaccine. Generated by immunoSEQ multiplex PCR, the TCRdb table keeps only in-frame clones and is missing some. The sample lists tens of thousands of clones, about 82% occurring once. The material was peripheral blood, obtained on day 0 of AZD1222 vaccination. Receptors were obtained from an adult in good health.

V usage is TRBV25-1 and J usage is TRBJ2-7; TRBD1 might be the D (5 bases). This CDR3 has 13 residues. Trimming took off 2 bases at V and 7 bases at J, with 12 bases between the two ends. CDR1 is MGHDK and CDR2 is SYGVNS in the germline V gene. CDR3 residues: CASSEQQETEQYF. The CDR3 DNA is TGTGCCAGCAGTGAACAACAGGAAACGGAGCAGTACTTC.

This chain links TRBV20-1 with TRBJ1-1; D gene ambiguous. The germline CDR1 and CDR2 sequences are DFQATT and SNEGSKA (reference sequence). V was shortened by 7 bases and J by 3 bases, with 9 bases between the two germline ends. The CDR3 has 11 amino acids. The DNA for the CDR3 is TGCAGTGTTAAGCAATACACTGAAGCTTTCTTT. Residues: CSVKQYTEAFF.

The V and J genes are TRBV14 and TRBJ1-2; D unresolved. The germline CDR1 and CDR2 sequences are SGHDN and FVKESK. This CDR3 contains 15 residues. Trimming removed 1 base from V and 3 bases from J, with 12 bases in between. For the CDR3, the DNA is TGTGCCAGCAGCCAAGTTGGTGGATTTGACTATGGCTACACCTTC. Protein sequence: CASSQVGGFDYGYTF.

This chain connects TRBV7-9 to TRBJ1-5, with a weak D call TRBD1 (6 bases). Per the germline V gene, CDR1 is SEHNR and CDR2 is FQNEAQ (reference sequence). The V end was cut by 1 base, the J end by 3 bases, with 10 bases between. The CDR3 has 15 residues. The CDR3 is CASSLERGDNQPQHF. CDR3 nucleotides: TGTGCCAGCAGCTTAGAGAGGGGGGACAATCAGCCCCAGCATTTT.

CDR3 bases: TGCGCCAGCAGCCCCGGAGGGGATCCGAATCAGCCCCAGCATTTT. This encodes CASSPGGDPNQPQHF. The rearrangement uses TRBV5-1 and TRBJ1-5, with D perhaps TRBD1 (5 bases). From germline, CDR1 is SGHRS and CDR2 YFSETQ. This CDR3 is built from 15 residues. The V end was cut by 4 bases, the J end by 4 bases, with 15 bases between.

This clone was seen only once. The CDR3 is CASSYTGGVGGYTF. CDR3 DNA: TGTGCCAGCAGTTACACCGGGGGGGTGGGTGGCTACACCTTC. The rearrangement joins TRBV6-5 to TRBJ1-2; possibly TRBD1 for D (5 bases). Trimming removed 2 bases at V and 7 bases at J, with 14 bases between. CDR3 size: 14 residues. Germline CDR1 MNHEY, CDR2 SVGAGI.

V usage is TRBV7-2 and J usage is TRBJ1-1, with 7 bases that match TRBD1. CDR1 and CDR2 from the germline V gene are SGHTA and FQGNSA. V lost 5 bases to trimming and J lost 1 base; unmatched junction nucleotides: 4. This CDR3 is 14 amino acids long. The CDR3 bases are TGTGCCAGCAGCCCAGGGGGTAGGAACACTGAAGCTTTCTTT. As protein: CASSPGGRNTEAFF.

In this sample, this clone turned up a few times. The rearrangement links TRBV14 to TRBJ2-1; D may be TRBD1 or TRBD2 (5 bases each). Germline CDR1 reads SGHDN; CDR2 reads FVKESK. The CDR3 contains 15 residues. The V and J ends lost 4 bases and 0 bases respectively, with 10 bases between them. The CDR3 is CASSPDGASYNEQFF. The DNA of the CDR3 is TGTGCCAGCAGCCCGGACGGGGCCTCCTACAATGAGCAGTTCTTC.

This sequence joins TRBV5-6 and TRBJ2-1, with TRBD1 matching 7 bases. The CDR3 has 14 amino acids. CDR1 and CDR2 (germline): SGHDT, YYEEEE. With V trimmed by 3 bases and J by 3 bases, 3 bases remained unmatched. The CDR3 protein is CASSWAGGYNEQFF. As DNA, the CDR3 is TGTGCCAGCAGCTGGGCAGGGGGCTACAATGAGCAGTTCTTC.

The chain recombines TRBV30 with TRBJ2-7; D perhaps matches TRBD2 (6 bases). The CDR3 consists of 13 residues. CDR1 is GTSNPN and CDR2 is SVGIG in the germline V gene (reference sequence). V lost 0 bases, J lost 2 bases, and 8 bases lay in between. The chain's CDR3 is CAWSVGGTYEQYF. The CDR3 nucleotides are TGTGCCTGGAGTGTGGGGGGAACCTACGAGCAGTACTTC.

The chain uses TRBV5-1 and TRBJ2-5, with unresolved D. The V end lost 0 bases, the J end lost 4 bases, and 7 bases lay between the germline ends. The CDR3 is 13 amino acids. Germline CDR1 SGHRS, CDR2 YFSETQ. In nucleotides, the CDR3 is TGCGCCAGCAGCTTGGTCCATGGAGAGACCCAGTACTTC. Protein product: CASSLVHGETQYF.

This chain uses TRBV7-9 with TRBJ2-3; no clear D. The CDR3 is made up of 11 amino acids. V was cut by 5 bases and J by 2 bases, with 2 bases left in between. Germline V CDR1 and CDR2: SEHNR, FQNEAQ (reference sequence). The CDR3 DNA follows: TGTGCCAGCAGCACCACAGATACGCAGTATTTT. Protein: CASSTTDTQYF.

The chain carries TRBV3-1 (or the pseudogene TRBV3-2) and TRBJ1-1; 8 bases are shared with TRBD1. The CDR3 is made up of 15 amino acids. Germline-derived CDR1 and CDR2 are LGHDT and YNNKEL (reference sequence). The J segment lost 3 bases and the V segment lost 6 bases, leaving 9 bases of the junction unmatched. The CDR3 region has the DNA TGTGCCAGCAGTCAGGGACAGGAGCACTACACTGAAGCTTTCTTT. This encodes CASSQGQEHYTEAFF.

This clone has only one observation. The chain employs TRBV18 and TRBJ2-6, with D tentatively TRBD2 (5 bases). Per the germline V gene, CDR1 is KGHSH and CDR2 is LQKENI. V dropped 6 bases and J dropped 0 bases, with 12 bases sitting between them. This CDR3 is 16 amino acids long. For the CDR3, the DNA is TGTGCCAGCTCTCCGATAGGGAGCTCTGGGGCCAACGTCCTGACTTTC. This codes for CASSPIGSSGANVLTF.

The chain employs TRBV5-1 and TRBJ1-6, with 9 bases matching TRBD1. After removal of 4 bases from V and 10 bases from J, the junction contained 9 bases not matched to a gene. The CDR3 runs 15 residues. Looked up from germline, CDR1 is SGHRS and CDR2 is YFSETQ. The DNA of the CDR3 is TGCGCCAGCAGCGTAGGGACAGGGAAGAAATCACCCCTCCACTTT. It translates to CASSVGTGKKSPLHF.

The chain recombines TRBV10-2 with TRBJ2-2, with no clear D. Per the germline V gene, CDR1 is WSHSY and CDR2 is SAAADI. Trimming shortened V by 3 bases and J by 0 bases, and 11 bases separated the two germline ends. The CDR3 contains 16 residues. The CDR3, as DNA: TGCGCCAGCAGTGAAGCACTGTCCGCGAACACCGGGGAGCTGTTTTTT. Translation: CASSEALSANTGELFF.